This T cell receptor beta chain is from a study of OX40 agonist ivuxolimab in advanced cancers. At the level of the study: A mean age of 60 years, range roughly 20 to 85, was recorded, and about 83% were male. The study's findings and limits: CD4+ and CD8+ T cells in blood underwent clonal expansion by week 6 at 0.1 to 3.0 mg/kg. There were, on average, more expanded clones in CD8+ T cells than in CD4+.

Germline V gene lookup returns CDR1 ENHRY and CDR2 SYGVKD. V shed 8 bases, J shed 7 bases, and the junction held 11 bases outside the gene matches. The CDR3 is 14 residues long. Some clones are missing from TCRdb's copy, which holds only in-frame ones; the method was immunoSEQ multiplex PCR. In the table there are around 60,000 clones, approximately 79% of which are singletons. Sampled blood was obtained at baseline, cycle 4 day 1, and cycle 7 day 1. Remarks on this clone: The target antigen is unknown.

Sequencing used CD4+ or CD8+ T cells sorted from blood, obtained in a trial of the OX40 agonist ivuxolimab. The J gene is TRBJ2-7, the V gene TRBV10-3; TRBD1 matches at 10 bases. The clonotype was recovered from an adult with an advanced solid tumor such as melanoma, head and neck, liver or kidney cancer. CDR3: CAIGPGQGSGEQYF. The CDR3 nucleotides read TGTGCCATCGGTCCGGGACAGGGGTCGGGGGAGCAGTACTTC.